This T cell receptor (beta chain) comes out of a study of cytomegalovirus exposure and HLA in healthy donors. Study-wide results and caveats: Productive rates of about 90% or about 30% were seen for most TCR beta V segments in an earlier analysis. In a later analysis, at a false discovery rate of 0.05, 15,000 to 20,000 TCR beta sequences were associated with HLA alleles.

The CDR3 runs 12 residues. Trimming took 6 bases from V and 8 from J, leaving 13 bases between them. Germline CDR1 reads SGHAT; CDR2 reads FQNNGV. PCR primers comprised 60 Vbeta and 13 Jbeta primers. Assay used: immunoSEQ multiplex PCR; TCRdb lists only in-frame clones, some missing. The sample has 120,000 or so clones, 8% to 11% seen once. Only a few counts were recorded for this clone. Its antigen is undetermined. This sequence originates from a woman under 30 in good health and CMV-seropositive. The V and J genes are TRBV11-2 and TRBJ1-1, with a possible D match to TRBD1 (6 bases). Sequencing was carried out using PBMCs. CDR3 residues: CASRGTGTEAFF. The CDR3 DNA sequence: TGTGCCAGCAGGGGGACCGGGACAGAAGCTTTCTTT.